This T cell receptor (beta chain) was captured by sequencing in a study of control samples from healthy donors and cancer patients. In germline, CDR1 is MGHDK, CDR2 SYGVNS. The CDR3 is 15 amino acids. Trimming cost V 1 base and J 0 bases, with 7 bases left between them. The assay was immunoSEQ multiplex PCR, and TCRdb's table has in-frame clones only and misses some. The top ten hold less than 6% of the sample, which has roughly 74,000 clones, around 94% seen once. The TCR comes from a woman under 30 in good health. Sequenced sample: blood. The chain uses TRBV25-1 and TRBJ2-1; D call uncertain. The CDR3 protein is CASSEFGSSYNEQFF. Written as DNA, the CDR3 is TGTGCCAGCAGTGAATTTGGCAGCTCCTACAATGAGCAGTTCTTC.